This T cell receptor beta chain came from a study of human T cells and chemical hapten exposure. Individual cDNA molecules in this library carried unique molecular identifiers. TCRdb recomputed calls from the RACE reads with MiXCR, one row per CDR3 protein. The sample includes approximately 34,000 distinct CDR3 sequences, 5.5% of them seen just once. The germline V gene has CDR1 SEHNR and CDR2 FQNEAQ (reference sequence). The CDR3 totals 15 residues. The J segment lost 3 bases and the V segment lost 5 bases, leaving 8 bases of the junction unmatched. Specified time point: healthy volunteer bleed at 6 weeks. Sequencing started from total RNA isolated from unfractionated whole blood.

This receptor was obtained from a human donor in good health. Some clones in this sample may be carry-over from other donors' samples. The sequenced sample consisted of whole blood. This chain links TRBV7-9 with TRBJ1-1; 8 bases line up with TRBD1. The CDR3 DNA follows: TGTGCCAGCAGCCCAAGGACAGGGATCGACACTGAAGCTTTCTTT. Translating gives CASSPRTGIDTEAFF.